These 5 T cell receptor beta chains came from one sample sequenced in a study (dated by TCRdb to about 2015). Tregs were isolated as CD4+CD25+CD127-/low cells. The method behind the library was 5' RACE. The instrument given in TCRdb is Illumina MiSeq. The public reads were run again by TCRdb, first through fastp at Q25 and then through MiXCR, and only productive beta chains were kept. All rows with the same CDR3 protein become a single entry with the most common DNA and genes. The sample table records tens of thousands of distinct CDR3 sequences; under 25% of these occur just once. Just over 4% of the sample lies in the top ten. Sample: Tregs sorted from blood. These receptors were taken from a female donor with breast cancer.

In this sample, this clonotype turned up many times. The chain employs TRBV2 and TRBJ2-1; D unclear. CDR1 SNHLY and CDR2 FYNNEI come from the germline V gene. This CDR3 has 14 residues. Trimming pared 3 bases from V and 3 bases from J, leaving 9 bases between. The chain's CDR3 is CASSDLGDYNEQFF. CDR3 sequence (DNA): TGTGCCAGCAGTGATCTCGGCGACTACAATGAGCAGTTCTTC.

This CDR3 is CASSFGFGEQFF. The CDR3 coding sequence is TGTGCCAGCAGCTTCGGCTTTGGAGAGCAGTTCTTC. The chain recombines TRBV7-6 with TRBJ2-1; D gene unclear. The germline V and J ends were trimmed by 3 bases and 10 bases, with 10 bases remaining between them. CDR1 SGHVS and CDR2 FNYEAQ come from the germline V gene. The CDR3 consists of 12 residues.

V and J are TRBV5-1 and TRBJ2-5; D perhaps matches TRBD2 (5 bases). CDR1 and CDR2 (germline): SGHRS, YFSETQ. V dropped 4 bases and J dropped 2 bases, with 15 bases sitting between them. The CDR3 covers 15 residues. The CDR3 sequence is CASSQQTRQQETQYF. The CDR3 DNA reads as TGCGCCAGCAGCCAACAAACTAGACAACAAGAGACCCAGTACTTC.

This clonotype appeared many times. V and J are TRBV15 and TRBJ2-3; a possible D gene is TRBD1 (5 bases). This CDR3 is built from 16 residues. The germline V and J ends were trimmed by 5 bases and 3 bases, with 18 bases remaining between them. The germline gives CDR1 LNHNV, CDR2 YYDKDF (reference sequence). CDR3 coding DNA: TGTGCCACCAGCCCGGGTCTGGCAGGGTATACAGATACGCAGTATTTT. Residues: CATSPGLAGYTDTQYF.

In this sample, this clonotype turned up once. This chain joins TRBV5-1 and TRBJ2-3, with TRBD2 matching over 10 bases. J gave up 3 bases and V 3 bases, and 10 bases lay outside the gene matches. Germline values: CDR1 SGHRS, CDR2 YFSETQ. CDR3 size: 17 residues. The CDR3 loop is CASSYGGMTSGTDTQYF. The DNA for the CDR3 is TGCGCCAGCAGCTATGGGGGGATGACTAGCGGGACAGATACGCAGTATTTT.